Sequencing of this TCR beta chain was carried out in a study of blood T cell repertoires in COVID-19. Here immunoSEQ multiplex PCR was the method, and the copy in TCRdb shows in-frame clones only, minus some. The table shows around 300,000 clones, with roughly 86% occurring only once. This receptor was identified in a woman aged 60-75 years who had recovered from COVID-19. The sequencing input was PBMCs or T cells enriched from blood (not recorded which).

CDR3 region: CASSFSRNQPQHF. The CDR3 coding sequence is TGTGCCAGCAGTTTCTCCCGTAATCAGCCCCAGCATTTT. The chain has TRBV27 and TRBJ1-5, with no clear D. V was pared by 3 bases and J by 4 bases, with 7 bases between. Germline lookup yields CDR1 MNHEY and CDR2 SMNVEV (reference sequence). The length of the CDR3 is 13 residues.